These T cell receptor beta chains were read from a single sample in a study of response to subunit inactivated influenza vaccine. TCRdb re-called the RT-PCR reads through MiXCR, storing one row per CDR3 protein. The sample holds 700,000 to 800,000 distinct CDR3 sequences, under 20% seen once. The input for sequencing was PBMCs from blood, taken less than 6 days after vaccination. These receptors all come from a man between 50 and 59 years old who received an inactivated influenza vaccine. Each CDR3 is given with its conserved first and last residue. Fields, in order: J gene, D gene, clone size, V gene, CDR3 DNA, CDR3 protein. D genes are given only for firm matches. Only some rows state a clone size, as once, few, many or a class for expanded clones.

TRBJ2-2 TRBD2 few TRBV10-3 TGTGCCATCAGGACCGGGACTAGTACCACCGGGGAGCTGTTTTTT CAIRTGTSTTGELFF
TRBJ2-1 NA NA TRBV28 TGTGCCAGCCGCCCACAGTGGGTCTACAATGAGCAGTTCTTC CASRPQWVYNEQFF
TRBJ1-5 NA NA TRBV6-2/TRBV6-3 TGTGCCAGCAGCCCGGGATCTACCCAGCATTTT CASSPGSTQHF
TRBJ2-7 NA NA TRBV5-1 TGCGCCAGCAGCCTGGGGTTTATCGGACAAGCCTACGAGCAGTACTTC CASSLGFIGQAYEQYF
TRBJ1-2 NA NA TRBV27 TGTGCCAGCAGTTCCCTCGGACAGTTCTACTATGGCTACACCTTC CASSSLGQFYYGYTF
TRBJ2-3 TRBD2 NA TRBV20-1 TGCAGTGCTAGAGATATACGGGGGGAATCATATACGCAGTATTTT CSARDIRGESYTQYF
TRBJ2-1 NA NA TRBV12-3/TRBV12-4 TGTGCCAGCAGGAGCGGGACAACCTACAATGAGCAGTTCTTC CASRSGTTYNEQFF
TRBJ2-3 NA few TRBV20-1 TGCAGTGCTATAAGACTAGTCCGCGGAGATACGCAGTATTTT CSAIRLVRGDTQYF
TRBJ1-1 TRBD1 NA TRBV29-1 TGCAGCGTTTCTTACACAGGGGGCTTCACTGAAGCTTTCTTT CSVSYTGGFTEAFF
TRBJ1-2 NA few TRBV7-2 TGTGCCAGCAGCCCCGAGGTTCTTTATGGCTACACCTTC CASSPEVLYGYTF
TRBJ2-5 NA few TRBV5-6 TGTGCCAGCACCATCTTACAGGGTCCGGAGACCCAGTACTTC CASTILQGPETQYF
TRBJ2-7 TRBD1 many TRBV2 TGTGCCACCCAAGGACAGGTGTATCCCTACGAGCAGTACTTC CATQGQVYPYEQYF
TRBJ1-2 NA few TRBV20-1 TGCAGTGCTAGATGGCTGGGGGCGAGTGGCTATGGCTACACCTTC CSARWLGASGYGYTF
TRBJ2-5 NA few TRBV5-1 TGCGCCAGCAGCCCGCAACAGCCGAGTCAGGAGACCCAGTACTTC CASSPQQPSQETQYF
TRBJ2-1 TRBD1 few TRBV5-1 TGCGCCAGCAGCTTGGCAGGACAGGAGCTTAATGAGCAGTTCTTC CASSLAGQELNEQFF
TRBJ1-2 NA NA TRBV20-1 TGCAGTGCTAGAGGACAGATTAACTATGGCTACACCTTC CSARGQINYGYTF
TRBJ1-6 TRBD1 NA TRBV3-1 TGTGCCAGCAGCCAAGCTGGGACAGGGGGGTTTTCACCCCTACACTTT CASSQAGTGGFSPLHF
TRBJ2-7 TRBD1 few TRBV20-1 TGCAGTGCTAATCCGGCGGACAGGGGGCGTCACGAGCAGTACTTC CSANPADRGRHEQYF
TRBJ2-5 NA few TRBV20-1 TGCAGTGCTAGAGATCCGCGCGGGGACCACCAAGAGACCCAGTACTTC CSARDPRGDHQETQYF
TRBJ2-4 NA few TRBV7-9 TGTGCCAGCAGCCCCAGAGTCTCGAGGCTAGCCAAAAACATTCAGTACTTC CASSPRVSRLAKNIQYF
TRBJ2-4 NA NA TRBV20-1 TGCAGTGCTAGAGAACCGGGACTCCTTCAGTACTTC CSAREPGLLQYF
TRBJ1-5 TRBD1 NA TRBV10-2 TGCGCCAGCAGAGACGACAGGGTAAGGGATCAGCCCCAGCATTTT CASRDDRVRDQPQHF
TRBJ2-1 TRBD2 many TRBV24-1 TGTGCCACCAGTGACCCGGGACTAGCGGAAAAGCAGTTCTTC CATSDPGLAEKQFF
TRBJ2-7 NA few TRBV5-1 TGCGCCAGCAGCTTATCTACTAGCCTCGAGCAGTACTTC CASSLSTSLEQYF
TRBJ2-7 TRBD2 NA TRBV6-1 TGTGCCAGCAGCCCTAGGGGGACTAGCTTGTCCTACGAGCAGTACTTC CASSPRGTSLSYEQYF
TRBJ2-7 TRBD1 few TRBV7-2 TGTGCCAGCAGCATGCGACAGGGTCGGTTCGACGAGCAGTACTTC CASSMRQGRFDEQYF
TRBJ1-2 NA few TRBV28 TGTGCCAGCAGTCCCCATGGGGGGGGCTCTGGCTACACCTTC CASSPHGGGSGYTF
TRBJ1-2 NA NA TRBV4-2 TGTGCCAGCAGCCAGACAGGCCGGGGTGGCTACACCTTC CASSQTGRGGYTF
TRBJ2-2 TRBD1 NA TRBV6-2/TRBV6-3 TGTTCCAGCAGGTCGGACAGGGTACGCACCGGGGAGCTGTTTTTT CSSRSDRVRTGELFF
TRBJ2-1 NA many TRBV29-1 TGCAGCGGGGGGACCCGGACCCACAATGAGCAGTTCTTC CSGGTRTHNEQFF
TRBJ2-3 NA NA TRBV5-6 TGTGCCAGCAGCTTTCAGGGGCTGGGGGTAGATACGCAGTATTTT CASSFQGLGVDTQYF
TRBJ1-1 NA many TRBV30 TGTGCCTGGAGTACCCCGGGCACTGAAGCTTTCTTT CAWSTPGTEAFF
TRBJ2-2 NA many TRBV6-2/TRBV6-3 TGTGCCAGCAGTAACGGGGGTACAAACACCGGGGAGCTGTTTTTT CASSNGGTNTGELFF
TRBJ2-7 TRBD2 NA TRBV4-3 TGCGCCAGCAGCCATGGACTAGCTGAAGCCTACGAGCAGTACTTC CASSHGLAEAYEQYF
TRBJ1-5 NA NA TRBV20-1 TGCAGTGCGCTGACAGGAGGCGCAAATCAGCCCCAGCATTTT CSALTGGANQPQHF
TRBJ2-7 NA NA TRBV30 TGTGCCTGCCTAGGGCTAGTCGGCAACGAGCAGTACTTC CACLGLVGNEQYF
TRBJ2-5 NA NA TRBV4-3 TGCGCCAGCAGCCAAGCTTCTGGCGGCCAAGAGACCCAGTACTTC CASSQASGGQETQYF
TRBJ2-7 TRBD1 many TRBV6-2/TRBV6-3 TGTGCCAGTGGAGCGGACAGGTCCTACGAGCAGTACTTC CASGADRSYEQYF
TRBJ2-1 TRBD2 NA TRBV28 TGTGCCAGCAGACTAGCGGGGGTAAGAACTGACAATGAGCAGTTCTTC CASRLAGVRTDNEQFF
TRBJ2-1 NA few TRBV9 TGTGCCAGCAGCGTAGGAGGTGCCAATGAGCAGTTCTTC CASSVGGANEQFF
TRBJ2-1 NA few TRBV28 TGTGCCAGCAGCCCCATCACCCCCCAGGGAACTACTGACAATGAGCAGTTCTTC CASSPITPQGTTDNEQFF
TRBJ1-1 TRBD1 many TRBV20-1 TGCAGTGCTAGACCGCGGGGACAGGCGAACACTGAAGCTTTCTTT CSARPRGQANTEAFF
TRBJ2-1 TRBD2 NA TRBV28 TGTGCCAGCAGTTTCTCCGGACTAGCGGGGGGGTACAGTGAGCAGTTCTTC CASSFSGLAGGYSEQFF
TRBJ2-1 TRBD2 NA TRBV29-1 TGCAGCGTGGAGAGGACTAGCGGGAGCGATGAGCAGTTCTTC CSVERTSGSDEQFF
TRBJ1-5 NA NA TRBV5-1 TGCGCCAGCAGCCCCGACAGGTTTACTCAGCCCCAGCATTTT CASSPDRFTQPQHF
TRBJ1-1 TRBD1 NA TRBV10-3 TGTGCCATCAGCGACCCCGGGGACAGAAAAGGGTACACTGAAGCTTTCTTT CAISDPGDRKGYTEAFF
TRBJ2-7 TRBD2 NA TRBV10-3 TGTGCCATCAGAGACGGGAGGGCCGGCTACGAGCAGTACTTC CAIRDGRAGYEQYF
TRBJ1-5 NA many TRBV29-1 TGCAGCGTTGCGGGAAGCAATCAGCCCCAGCATTTT CSVAGSNQPQHF
TRBJ2-5 TRBD1 NA TRBV20-1 TGCAGGGTACAGGGGGGAGAGACCCAGTACTTC CRVQGGETQYF